The rows below give T cell receptor beta chains drawn from one sample of a study of cytomegalovirus exposure and HLA in healthy donors. Assay used: immunoSEQ multiplex PCR; TCRdb lists only in-frame clones, some missing. The table includes approximately 160,000 clones, 83% detected once. The sequencing input was PBMCs. The receptors originated from a man over 45 in good health and CMV-seropositive. Both conserved end residues are part of each CDR3. D genes are given only for firm matches. Some rows have no size entry. The others give once, few or many, or a class for an expanded clone.

>.|TRBV5-1|TRBJ1-1|.
CASSLGVGAGWMNTEAFF
TGCGCCAGCAGCTTGGGAGTTGGGGCAGGGTGGATGAACACTGAAGCTTTCTTT
>.|TRBV7-2|TRBJ1-2|TRBD1
CASSSGQGFGYTF
TGTGCCAGCAGCTCGGGACAGGGGTTTGGCTACACCTTC
>.|TRBV6-1|TRBJ2-5|.
CASKNSEGETQYF
TGTGCCAGCAAGAATAGTGAGGGAGAGACCCAGTACTTC
>.|TRBV2|TRBJ2-6|TRBD1
CASSSLTGQGTGANVLTF
TGTGCCAGCAGCTCTTTAACCGGACAGGGAACTGGGGCCAACGTCCTGACTTTC
>.|TRBV5-1|TRBJ2-7|TRBD2
CASSLDSGSYEQYF
TGCGCCAGCAGCTTGGACAGCGGGAGTTACGAGCAGTACTTC
>few|TRBV15|TRBJ2-6|.
CATSRDEGGGANVLTF
TGTGCCACCAGCAGAGATGAGGGTGGAGGGGCCAACGTCCTGACTTTC
>.|TRBV7-8|TRBJ1-1|.
CASSLQGNGDTEAFF
TGTGCCAGCAGCCTACAGGGCAACGGGGACACTGAAGCTTTCTTT
>.|TRBV4-2|TRBJ2-3|TRBD1
CASSQGGTGNTDTQYF
TGTGCCAGCAGCCAAGGCGGGACAGGCAACACAGATACGCAGTATTTT
>.|TRBV4-1|TRBJ1-5|.
CASSQGQASNQPQHF
TGCGCCAGCAGCCAAGGGCAGGCCAGCAATCAGCCCCAGCATTTT
>.|TRBV25-1|TRBJ2-4|TRBD2
CASSERGELAKNIQYF
TGTGCCAGCAGTGAACGGGGGGAACTAGCCAAAAACATTCAGTACTTC
>.|TRBV2|TRBJ2-7|.
CASVGGGGMTYEQYF
TGTGCCAGCGTGGGGGGGGGCGGGATGACCTACGAGCAGTACTTC
>few|TRBV5-5|TRBJ2-7|.
CASSLFGLLISYEQYF
TGTGCCAGCAGCTTGTTCGGACTACTAATCTCCTACGAGCAGTACTTC
>.|TRBV15|TRBJ2-4|TRBD1
CATSGTRTGISIQYF
TGTGCCACCAGCGGCACACGGACAGGGATCAGCATTCAGTACTTC
>.|TRBV30|TRBJ2-5|.
CAWSETVQETQYF
TGTGCCTGGAGTGAGACAGTTCAAGAGACCCAGTACTTC
>.|TRBV5-6|TRBJ2-3|.
CASSLAGVDTQYF
TGTGCCAGCAGCTTGGCGGGAGTAGATACGCAGTATTTT
>.|TRBV5-1|TRBJ1-6|TRBD1
CASSPRQGTPYNSPLHF
TGCGCCAGCAGCCCGAGACAGGGGACACCTTATAATTCACCCCTCCACTTT
>.|TRBV6-1|TRBJ1-6|TRBD1
CASSSGGAWDSPLHF
TGTGCCAGCAGCTCAGGGGGCGCGTGGGATTCACCCCTCCACTTT
>.|TRBV30|TRBJ2-7|TRBD2
CAWSVTSGYEQYF
TGTGCCTGGAGTGTTACTAGCGGCTACGAGCAGTACTTC
>.|TRBV5-1|TRBJ2-7|TRBD2
CASSLAASGRSGDTYEQYF
TGCGCCAGCAGCTTGGCCGCTAGCGGGAGGTCGGGGGATACCTACGAGCAGTACTTC
>.|TRBV18|TRBJ2-7|.
CASSPPGTSEQYF
TGTGCCAGCTCACCACCGGGCACCTCCGAGCAGTACTTC
>few|TRBV2|TRBJ1-4|TRBD1
CASSQQGVSYEKLFF
TGTGCCAGCAGCCAACAGGGGGTTTCATATGAAAAACTGTTTTTT
>few|TRBV11-1|TRBJ2-2|.
CASRPGIETGELFF
TGTGCCAGCAGGCCAGGGATCGAAACCGGGGAGCTGTTTTTT
>.|TRBV28|TRBJ1-6|.
CASSFVQRDGDSPLHF
TGTGCCAGCAGTTTTGTCCAGCGAGATGGAGATTCACCCCTCCACTTT
>.|TRBV6-5|TRBJ1-1|TRBD1
CASSSTGGGNSAFF
TGTGCCAGCAGCTCAACAGGGGGCGGGAATTCAGCTTTCTTT
>.|TRBV11-2|TRBJ2-1|.
CASSLGQRGNEQFF
TGTGCCAGCAGCTTAGGACAGCGCGGAAACGAGCAGTTCTTC
>.|TRBV18|TRBJ2-1|TRBD2
CASSPRGGSDEQFF
TGTGCCAGCTCACCACGGGGGGGTTCGGATGAGCAGTTCTTC
>once|TRBV29-1|TRBJ2-7|.
CSVGGGRDWEQYF
TGCAGCGTTGGAGGGGGTAGGGATTGGGAGCAGTACTTC